A single sample is the source of the 8 T cell receptor beta chains below, sequenced in a study of shared clonotypes between healthy human individuals. The protocol was immunoSEQ multiplex PCR, while the TCRdb copy is restricted to in-frame clones and leaves out a portion. The repertoire includes 2 million to 2.5 million clones, approximately 95% of them detected once, and 0.13% sits in the top ten. Sequencing was carried out using naive CD4+ T cells sorted from blood. Subset of the sample: CD45RA+ positively selected. These receptors all stem from a man aged 18 to 30 in good health.

This clone was seen only once. This chain uses TRBV18 with TRBJ1-5, with D hard to call. In germline, CDR1 is KGHSH, CDR2 LQKENI. There are 14 residues in the CDR3. V was clipped by 5 bases and J by 2 bases, with 10 bases between them. CDR3 DNA sequence: TGTGCCAGCTCAACGGACCCGGGCAATCAGCCCCAGCATTTT. Translated, it gives CASSTDPGNQPQHF.

This rearrangement joins TRBV7-9 to TRBJ2-1; maybe TRBD2 (6 bases). Trimming removed 5 bases at V and 5 bases at J, with 16 bases between. The CDR3 consists of 15 residues. Germline V lookup: CDR1 SEHNR, CDR2 FQNEAQ (reference sequence). CDR3 nucleotides: TGTGCCAGCAGCCCCGGGGCTAGCGCAGACAATGAGCAGTTCTTC. As protein: CASSPGASADNEQFF.

CDR3 residues: CATRASLWTGELFF. DNA for the CDR3: TGTGCCACCCGGGCCAGCTTGTGGACCGGGGAGCTGTTTTTT. This chain connects TRBV15 to TRBJ2-2, with D hard to call. The CDR3 spans 14 residues. CDR1 and CDR2 (germline): LNHNV, YYDKDF (reference sequence). V gave up 8 bases and J gave up 5 bases, with 15 bases separating them.

The table lists this clone with a count of one. The chain couples TRBV20-1 to TRBJ2-3; D remains ambiguous. Looked up from germline, CDR1 is DFQATT and CDR2 is SNEGSKA (reference sequence). Trimming removed 5 bases from V and 6 bases from J, with 9 bases in between. This CDR3 comprises 11 residues. The CDR3 sequence: CSAFIGDTQYF. The CDR3 bases are TGCAGTGCTTTCATTGGGGATACGCAGTATTTT.

The CDR3 sequence is CASSPRGVTGELFF. The CDR3, as DNA: TGCGCCAGCAGTCCCAGGGGGGTTACCGGGGAGCTGTTTTTT. The rearrangement uses TRBV10-1 and TRBJ2-2, with a weak D call TRBD1 (7 bases). CDR3 length: 14 amino acids. The germline V and J ends were trimmed by 5 bases and 5 bases, with 12 bases remaining between them. Germline V gene data show CDR1 as WNHNN and CDR2 as SYGVQD (reference sequence).

This clone was found once. V usage is TRBV28 and J usage is TRBJ2-1, with no clear D. Germline-derived CDR1 and CDR2 are MDHEN and SYDVKM. The CDR3 runs to 15 residues. The V end lost 5 bases, the J end lost 7 bases, and 18 bases lay between the germline ends. The CDR3 DNA is TGTGCCAGCAGTCGGCACTCCCATGGGGAAAATGAGCAGTTCTTC. Protein sequence: CASSRHSHGENEQFF.

The chain links TRBV7-8 to TRBJ2-2; perhaps D is TRBD1 or TRBD2 (6 bases each). Germline values: CDR1 SGHVS, CDR2 FQNEAQ. Trimming shortened V by 2 bases and J by 7 bases, and 11 bases separated the two germline ends. The CDR3 covers 14 residues. The CDR3 DNA follows: TGTGCCAGCAGCTTACCGGGGGCGGGCGGGGAGCTGTTTTTT. As protein: CASSLPGAGGELFF.

Note on this clone: In the same sample, other DNA sequences code for this CDR3. The chain recombines TRBV19 with TRBJ1-1; D is unresolved. The germline V gene encodes CDR1 LNHDA and CDR2 SQIVND (reference sequence). The V gene lost 3 bases and the J gene lost 1 base, with 6 bases spanning the gap. The CDR3 loop spans 13 amino acids. The DNA for the CDR3 is TGTGCCAGTAGTATGACGGGGAACACTGAAGCTTTCTTT. This encodes CASSMTGNTEAFF.